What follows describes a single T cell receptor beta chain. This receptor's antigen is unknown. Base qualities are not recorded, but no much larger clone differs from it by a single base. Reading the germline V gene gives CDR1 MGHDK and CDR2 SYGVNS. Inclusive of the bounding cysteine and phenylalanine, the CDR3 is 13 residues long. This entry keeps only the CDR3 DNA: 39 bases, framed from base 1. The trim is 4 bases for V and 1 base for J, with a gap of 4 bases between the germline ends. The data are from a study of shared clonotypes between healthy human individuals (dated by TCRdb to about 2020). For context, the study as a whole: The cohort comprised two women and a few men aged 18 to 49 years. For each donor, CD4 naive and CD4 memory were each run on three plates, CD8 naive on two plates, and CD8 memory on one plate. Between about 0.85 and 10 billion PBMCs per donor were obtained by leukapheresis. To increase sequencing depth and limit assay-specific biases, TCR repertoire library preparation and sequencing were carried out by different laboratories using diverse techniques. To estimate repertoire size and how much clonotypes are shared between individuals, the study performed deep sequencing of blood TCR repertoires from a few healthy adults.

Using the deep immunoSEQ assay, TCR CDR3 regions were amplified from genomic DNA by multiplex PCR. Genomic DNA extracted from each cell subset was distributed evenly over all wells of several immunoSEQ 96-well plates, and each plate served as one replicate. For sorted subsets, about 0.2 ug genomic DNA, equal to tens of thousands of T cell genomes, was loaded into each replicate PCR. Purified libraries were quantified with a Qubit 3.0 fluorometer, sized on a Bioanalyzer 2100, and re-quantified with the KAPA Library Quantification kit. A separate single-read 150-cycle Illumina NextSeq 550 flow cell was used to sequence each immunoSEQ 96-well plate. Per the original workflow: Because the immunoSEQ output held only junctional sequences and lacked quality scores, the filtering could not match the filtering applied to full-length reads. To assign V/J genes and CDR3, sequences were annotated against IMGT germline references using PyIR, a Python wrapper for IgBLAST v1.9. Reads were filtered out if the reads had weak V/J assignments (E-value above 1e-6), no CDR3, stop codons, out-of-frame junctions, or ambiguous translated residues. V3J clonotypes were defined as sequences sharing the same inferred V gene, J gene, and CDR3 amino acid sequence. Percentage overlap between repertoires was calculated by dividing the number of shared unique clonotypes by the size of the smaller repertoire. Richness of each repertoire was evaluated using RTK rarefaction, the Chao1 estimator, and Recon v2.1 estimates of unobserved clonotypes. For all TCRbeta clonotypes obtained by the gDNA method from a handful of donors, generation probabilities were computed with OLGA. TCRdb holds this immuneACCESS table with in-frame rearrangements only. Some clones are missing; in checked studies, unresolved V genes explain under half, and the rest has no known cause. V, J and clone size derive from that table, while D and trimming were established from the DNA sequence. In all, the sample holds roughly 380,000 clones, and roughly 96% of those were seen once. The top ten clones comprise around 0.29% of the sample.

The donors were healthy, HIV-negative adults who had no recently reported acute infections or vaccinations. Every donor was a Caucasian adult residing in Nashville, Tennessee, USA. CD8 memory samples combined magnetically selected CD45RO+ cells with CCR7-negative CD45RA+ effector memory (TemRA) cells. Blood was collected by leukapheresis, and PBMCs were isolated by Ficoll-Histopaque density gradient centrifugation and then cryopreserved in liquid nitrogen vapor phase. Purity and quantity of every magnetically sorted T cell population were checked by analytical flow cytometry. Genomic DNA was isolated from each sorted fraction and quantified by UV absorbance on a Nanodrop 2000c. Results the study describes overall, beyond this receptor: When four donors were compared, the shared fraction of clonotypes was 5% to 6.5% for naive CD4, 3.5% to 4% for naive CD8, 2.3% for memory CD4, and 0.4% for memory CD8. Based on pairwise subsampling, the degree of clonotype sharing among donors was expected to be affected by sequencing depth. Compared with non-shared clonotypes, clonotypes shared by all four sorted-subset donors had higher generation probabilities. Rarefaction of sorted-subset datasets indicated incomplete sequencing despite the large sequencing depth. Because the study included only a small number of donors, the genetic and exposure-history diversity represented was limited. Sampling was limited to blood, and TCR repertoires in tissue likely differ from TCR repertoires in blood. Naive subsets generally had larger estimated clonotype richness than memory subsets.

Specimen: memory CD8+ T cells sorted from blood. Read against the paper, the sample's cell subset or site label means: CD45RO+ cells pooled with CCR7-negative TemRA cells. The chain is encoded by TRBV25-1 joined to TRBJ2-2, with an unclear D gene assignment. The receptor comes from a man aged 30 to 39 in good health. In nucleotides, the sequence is TGTGCCAGCAGTGTGAGGAACACCGGGGAGCTGTTTTTT. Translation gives CASSVRNTGELFF.